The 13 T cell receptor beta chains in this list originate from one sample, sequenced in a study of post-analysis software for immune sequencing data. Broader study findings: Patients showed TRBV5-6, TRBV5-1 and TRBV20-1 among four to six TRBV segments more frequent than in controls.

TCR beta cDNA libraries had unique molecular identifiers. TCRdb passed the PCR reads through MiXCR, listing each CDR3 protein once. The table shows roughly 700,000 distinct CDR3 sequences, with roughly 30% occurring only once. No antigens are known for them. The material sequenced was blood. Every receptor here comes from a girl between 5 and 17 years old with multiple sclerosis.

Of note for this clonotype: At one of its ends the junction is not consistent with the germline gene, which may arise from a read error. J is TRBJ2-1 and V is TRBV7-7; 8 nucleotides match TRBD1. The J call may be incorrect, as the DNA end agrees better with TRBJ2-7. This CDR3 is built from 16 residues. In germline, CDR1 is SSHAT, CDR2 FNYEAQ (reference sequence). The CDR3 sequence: CASSSNQGAPYNEQYF. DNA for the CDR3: TGTGCTAGCAGCTCCAACCAGGGGGCCCCCTACAATGAGCAGTACTTC.

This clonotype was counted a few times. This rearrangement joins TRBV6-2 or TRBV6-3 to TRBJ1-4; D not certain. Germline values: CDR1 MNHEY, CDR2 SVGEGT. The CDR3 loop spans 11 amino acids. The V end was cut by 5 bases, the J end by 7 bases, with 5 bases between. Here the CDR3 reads CASSRTEKLFF. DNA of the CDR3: TGTGCCAGCAGTCGGACTGAAAAACTGTTTTTT.

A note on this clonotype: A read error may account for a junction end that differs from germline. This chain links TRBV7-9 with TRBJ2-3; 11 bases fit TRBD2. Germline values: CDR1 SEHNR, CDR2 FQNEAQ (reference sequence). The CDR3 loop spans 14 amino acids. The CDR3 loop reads CTSSRTSGLDTQYF. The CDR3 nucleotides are TGTACCAGCTCCAGGACTAGCGGGTTAGATACGCAGTATTTT.

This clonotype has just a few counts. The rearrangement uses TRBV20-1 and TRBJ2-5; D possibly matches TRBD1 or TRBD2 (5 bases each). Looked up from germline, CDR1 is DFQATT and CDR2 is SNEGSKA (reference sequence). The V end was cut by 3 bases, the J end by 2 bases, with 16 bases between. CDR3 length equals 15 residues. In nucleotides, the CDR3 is TGCAGTGCTAGGAATAGCCGGGACGGACAAGAGACCCAGTACTTC. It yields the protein CSARNSRDGQETQYF.

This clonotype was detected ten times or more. The CDR3 region is CASSLGTGGTEAFF. In DNA form, the CDR3 reads TGCGCCAGCAGCCTCGGGACAGGGGGCACTGAAGCTTTCTTT. The gene calls are TRBV5-1 and TRBJ1-1, with TRBD1 identical over 11 bases. CDR3 length: 14 amino acids. From germline, CDR1 is SGHRS and CDR2 YFSETQ. Losses at the gene ends were 4 bases for V and 4 bases for J; bases not matched to a gene: 3. Complete variable domain (other parts from reference TRBV5-1 and TRBJ1-1): KAGVTQTPRYLIKTRGQQVTLSCSPISGHRSVSWYQQTPGQGLQFLFEYFSETQRNKGNFPGRFSGRQFSNSRSEMNVSTLELGDSALYLCASSLGTGGTEAFFGQGTRLTVV.

In DNA, the CDR3 is TGTGCCAGCAGCCGAGCACGGGGCGCAGATACGCAGTATTTT. It yields the protein CASSRARGADTQYF. V usage is TRBV27 and J usage is TRBJ2-3, with D perhaps assigned TRBD1 or TRBD2 (5 bases each). The CDR3 has 14 residues. Trimming took 6 bases from V and 4 from J, leaving 14 bases between them. Germline V gives CDR1 MNHEY, CDR2 SMNVEV (reference sequence).

CDR3 DNA sequence: TGCGCCAGCAGCCAAGATCACGGGGAATACAATGAGCAGTTCTTC. This sequence encodes CASSQDHGEYNEQFF. The chain employs TRBV4-1 and TRBJ2-1; possible D gene TRBD2, 5 bases. Germline-derived CDR1 and CDR2 are MGHRA and YSYEKL. The CDR3 length is 15 residues. Trimming removed 0 bases at V and 4 bases at J, with 10 bases between.

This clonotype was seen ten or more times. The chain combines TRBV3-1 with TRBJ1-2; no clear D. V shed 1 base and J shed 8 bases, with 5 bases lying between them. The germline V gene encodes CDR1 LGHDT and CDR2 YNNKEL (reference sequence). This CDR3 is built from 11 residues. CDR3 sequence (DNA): TGTGCCAGCAGCCAAGTGGGCGGCTACACCTTC. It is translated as CASSQVGGYTF. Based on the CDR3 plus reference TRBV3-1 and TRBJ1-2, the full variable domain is DTAVSQTPKYLVTQMGNDKSIKCEQNLGHDTMYWYKQDSKKFLKIMFSYNNKELIINETVPNRFSPKSPDKAHLNLHINSLELGDSAVYFCASSQVGGYTFGSGTRLTVV.

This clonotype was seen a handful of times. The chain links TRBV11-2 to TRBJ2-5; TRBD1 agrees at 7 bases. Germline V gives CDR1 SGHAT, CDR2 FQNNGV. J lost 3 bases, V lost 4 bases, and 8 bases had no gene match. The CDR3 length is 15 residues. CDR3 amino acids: CASSSQDRTKETQYF. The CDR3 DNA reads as TGTGCCAGCAGCTCCCAGGACAGGACCAAAGAGACCCAGTACTTC.

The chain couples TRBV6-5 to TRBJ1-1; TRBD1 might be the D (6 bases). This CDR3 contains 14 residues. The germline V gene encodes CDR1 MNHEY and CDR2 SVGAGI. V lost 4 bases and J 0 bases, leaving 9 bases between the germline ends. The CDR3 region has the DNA TGTGCCAGCAGTTTATACAGGGTGAACACTGAAGCTTTCTTT. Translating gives CASSLYRVNTEAFF.

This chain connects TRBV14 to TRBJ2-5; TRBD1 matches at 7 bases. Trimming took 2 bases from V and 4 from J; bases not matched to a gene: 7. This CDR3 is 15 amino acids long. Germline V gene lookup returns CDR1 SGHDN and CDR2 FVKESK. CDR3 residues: CASSQRTGVGETQYF. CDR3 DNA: TGTGCCAGCAGCCAACGTACAGGGGTGGGAGAGACCCAGTACTTC.

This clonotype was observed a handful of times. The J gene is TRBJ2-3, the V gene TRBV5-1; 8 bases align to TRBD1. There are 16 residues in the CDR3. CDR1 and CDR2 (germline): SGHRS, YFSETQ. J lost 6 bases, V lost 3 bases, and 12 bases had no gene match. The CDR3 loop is CASSSKQGELLDTQYF. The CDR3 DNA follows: TGCGCCAGCAGCTCGAAACAGGGGGAACTACTGGATACGCAGTATTTT.

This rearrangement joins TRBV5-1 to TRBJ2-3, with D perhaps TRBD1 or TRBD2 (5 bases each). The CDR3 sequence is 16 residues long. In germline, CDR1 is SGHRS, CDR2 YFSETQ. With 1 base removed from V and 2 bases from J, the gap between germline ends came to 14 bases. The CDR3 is CASSLKGPQVTDTQYF. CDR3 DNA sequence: TGCGCCAGCAGCTTGAAGGGACCGCAAGTCACAGATACGCAGTATTTT.